This paragraph reports one T cell receptor beta chain. The data originate from a study of blood T cell repertoires in COVID-19. Overall study: COVID-19 samples, acute and convalescent, were from the United States, Italy and Spain.

Ages ranged from about 18 to 89 years, with residence in approximately 25 US areas. Allocation to cohorts depended on clinical history reported by the participants. The method was immunoSEQ multiplex PCR; TCRdb's version includes in-frame clones alone and lacks a portion of them. The table lists more than 350,000 clones, 80% to 90% of them singletons, with 1% in the top ten. J was trimmed by 5 bases and V by 7 bases; bases with no gene match: 9. CDR1 is SQVTM and CDR2 is ANQGSEA in the germline V gene. The CDR3 contains 13 residues. The sequence derives from a man aged 18-30 years who had recovered from COVID-19. The sample was PBMCs or T cells enriched from blood (not recorded which). The rearrangement uses TRBV29-1 and TRBJ2-3; TRBD2 matches at 7 bases. CDR3 protein: CSAPGLILDTQYF. CDR3 coding DNA: TGCAGCGCCCCGGGACTAATATTAGATACGCAGTATTTT.